This TCR beta chain was sequenced during a study of T cells in Graves' hyperthyroidism and ophthalmopathy. TCR beta CDR3 sequences were amplified from RNA transcripts. The TCR CDR3 was amplified in a first-round RT-PCR using the HTBI primer set. TCRdb redid the calling of the multiplex PCR reads with MiXCR, one entry per CDR3 protein. The table includes about 560,000 distinct CDR3 sequences, roughly 15% detected once. With 4 bases removed from V and 3 bases from J, the gap between germline ends came to 21 bases. Germline-derived CDR1 and CDR2 are SQVTM and ANQGSEA. The CDR3 contains 16 residues. This clonotype was sampled from a woman in her forties with Graves' hyperthyroidism. Material: blood. This chain joins TRBV29-1 and TRBJ1-2; maybe TRBD1 (5 bases). The CDR3 region is CSVVGGRDDIYYGYTF. CDR3 DNA sequence: TGCAGCGTTGTTGGGGGACGGGATGATATTTACTATGGCTACACCTTC. The variable domain in full, completed from reference TRBV29-1 and TRBJ1-2, reads SAVISQKPSRDICQRGTSLTIQCQVDSQVTMMFWYRQQPGQSLTLIATANQGSEATYESGFVIDKFPISRPNLTFSTLTVSNMSPEDSSIYLCSVVGGRDDIYYGYTFGSGTRLTVV.